The 20 T cell receptor beta chains given below trace back to one sample, sequenced in a study of beta chain features in type 1 diabetes. Expressed TCRB transcripts were sequenced because the entire RNA isolate underwent reverse transcription. Sequencing used immunoSEQ multiplex PCR; TCRdb keeps in-frame clones, though not all of them. The sample comprises hundreds of thousands of clones, approximately 14% of which are singletons, and under 0.04% rests with the top ten. Sequencing used naive CD4+ T cells from blood. The receptors derive from a man younger than 45 in good health.

This chain connects TRBV7-2 to TRBJ1-2; D perhaps matches TRBD1 (5 bases). Germline V gives CDR1 SGHTA, CDR2 FQGNSA. V lost 5 bases, J lost 8 bases, and 21 bases lay in between. This CDR3 comprises 15 residues. The CDR3 nucleotides are TGTGCCAGCAGCAGCTCACAGCCCCTGGGGGAAGGCTACACCTTC. It codes for CASSSSQPLGEGYTF. Full variable domain (missing parts from reference TRBV7-2 and TRBJ1-2): GAGVSQSPSNKVTEKGKDVELRCDPISGHTALYWYRQSLGQGLEFLIYFQGNSAPDKSGLPSDRFSAERTGGSVSTLTIQRTQQEDSAVYLCASSSSQPLGEGYTFGSGTRLTVV.

This chain joins TRBV6-1 and TRBJ2-3; D may correspond to TRBD1 or TRBD2 (5 bases each). Trimming left V 2 bases short and J 4 bases short, with 13 bases between. The CDR3 is 15 residues long. Germline V gene sequence: CDR1 MNHNS, CDR2 SASEGT. Here the CDR3 reads CASSELGVTADTQYF. CDR3 bases: TGTGCCAGCAGTGAACTGGGGGTTACCGCAGATACGCAGTATTTT.

CDR3 protein: CASSLVEFF. As DNA, the CDR3 is TGTGCCAGCAGCCTCGTTGAGTTCTTC. The rearrangement uses TRBV7-9 and TRBJ2-1; unclear D gene. This CDR3 region has 9 residues. CDR1 is SEHNR, CDR2 FQNEAQ, per germline (reference sequence). V gave up 5 bases and J gave up 14 bases, with 7 bases separating them.

J is TRBJ2-2 and V is TRBV30; no definite D call. Per germline, CDR1 GTSNPN and CDR2 SVGIG (reference sequence). V lost 2 bases and J 8 bases, leaving 12 bases between the germline ends. This CDR3 is built from 13 residues. For the CDR3, the DNA is TGTGCCTGGAGTTCGTTATTAAGAGGGGAGCTGTTTTTT. Amino acids: CAWSSLLRGELFF.

The CDR3 loop reads CASSLARQGAGETQYF. Written as DNA, the CDR3 is TGCGCCAGCAGCTTGGCACGTCAGGGGGCCGGGGAGACCCAGTACTTC. The rearrangement uses TRBV5-1 and TRBJ2-5; 8 positions agree with TRBD1. CDR1 and CDR2 from the germline V gene are SGHRS and YFSETQ. This CDR3 comprises 16 residues. The V segment lost 0 bases and the J segment 5 bases; nucleotides outside the gene matches: 9.

There are many counts of this clone. This rearrangement joins TRBV30 to TRBJ2-1; 8 bases align to TRBD1. Losses at the gene ends were 3 bases for V and 4 bases for J; bases not matched to a gene: 5. CDR1 and CDR2 from the germline V gene are GTSNPN and SVGIG (reference sequence). The CDR3 sequence is 14 residues long. The CDR3 DNA is TGTGCCTGGAGCTGGGACAGGAGGTACAATGAGCAGTTCTTC. Protein: CAWSWDRRYNEQFF.

This clone has only a few counts. The chain carries TRBV27 and TRBJ2-5; D is unclear. The CDR3 runs 12 residues. Germline-derived CDR1 and CDR2 are MNHEY and SMNVEV (reference sequence). The V gene lost 5 bases and the J gene lost 5 bases, with 9 bases spanning the gap. The CDR3 loop reads CASSRPFETQYF. For the CDR3, the DNA is TGTGCCAGCAGTCGACCATTCGAGACCCAGTACTTC.

The CDR3 bases are TGTGCCAGCAGCTCCCCGAGTGTAGGGCCCAATGAGCAGTTCTTC. The encoded protein is CASSSPSVGPNEQFF. The chain uses TRBV11-3 and TRBJ2-1; no reliable D call. CDR1 is SGHNT and CDR2 is YENEEA in the germline V gene. Between the trimmed V and J ends, which lost 4 bases and 6 bases, there was a span of 16 bases. There are 15 residues in the CDR3.

In nucleotides, the CDR3 is TGCGCCAGCAGCTTGGATGGGACTAGCGGGGGCCTGTTCTTC. Encoded protein: CASSLDGTSGGLFF. The rearrangement uses TRBV5-1 and TRBJ2-1; 14 bases agree with TRBD2. The CDR3 is 14 residues long. V was pared by 0 bases and J by 15 bases, with 5 bases of the junction left unmatched. The germline V gene has CDR1 SGHRS and CDR2 YFSETQ.

The J gene is TRBJ2-3, the V gene TRBV7-8; TRBD2 might be the D (5 bases). V was shortened by 5 bases and J by 3 bases, with 15 bases between the two germline ends. The CDR3 sequence is 15 residues long. Germline V gene sequence: CDR1 SGHVS, CDR2 FQNEAQ. The CDR3 region has the DNA TGTGCCAGCAGCACAGTGAGGAGGCGTACAGATACGCAGTATTTT. Translating gives CASSTVRRRTDTQYF.

This clone was counted between two and nine times. The chain is built from TRBV5-1 and TRBJ2-1; D remains unclear. There are 13 residues in the CDR3. V was trimmed by 4 bases and J by 3 bases, leaving 8 bases between them. Germline CDR1 is SGHRS and CDR2 is YFSETQ. The CDR3 is CASSLTGYNEQFF. The CDR3 DNA follows: TGCGCCAGCAGCCTTACTGGCTACAATGAGCAGTTCTTC.

This clone has only a few counts. The chain carries TRBV19 and TRBJ2-7, with D hard to call. CDR1 and CDR2 (germline): LNHDA, SQIVND (reference sequence). The CDR3 covers 13 residues. The V and J ends lost 7 bases and 2 bases respectively, with 12 bases between them. The CDR3 loop reads CASKRTTPYEQYF. CDR3 bases: TGTGCCAGTAAACGTACTACCCCCTACGAGCAGTACTTC.

The chain is built from TRBV27 and TRBJ2-7; D is undetermined. CDR1 MNHEY and CDR2 SMNVEV come from the germline V gene (reference sequence). The V gene lost 2 bases and the J gene lost 3 bases, with 14 bases spanning the gap. This CDR3 contains 15 residues. The CDR3 sequence is CASSLTGHDRYEQYV. CDR3 in DNA: TGTGCCAGCAGTTTAACTGGGCATGATCGCTACGAGCAGTACGTC.

Notes on this clone: Distinct nucleotide sequences in the sample also encode this CDR3. The gene calls are TRBV7-9 and TRBJ2-5; 11 nucleotides match TRBD2. This CDR3 region has 15 residues. Germline V gives CDR1 SEHNR, CDR2 FQNEAQ (reference sequence). After removal of 3 bases from V and 2 bases from J, the junction contained 2 bases not matched to a gene. Here the CDR3 reads CASSLGLAVQETQYF. CDR3 nucleotides: TGTGCCAGCAGCTTGGGACTAGCGGTACAAGAGACCCAGTACTTC.

This clone has only a few counts. V is TRBV5-4 and J is TRBJ2-6, with a tentative D call TRBD2 (5 bases). Trimming stripped 0 bases from V and 4 bases from J, with 11 bases between. Germline CDR1 SGHNT, CDR2 YYREEE (reference sequence). The CDR3 is 16 amino acids. CDR3 sequence (DNA): TGTGCCAGCAGCTTGGTTGGCGGGTTAGGGGCCAACGTCCTGACTTTC. Protein sequence: CASSLVGGLGANVLTF.

V is TRBV4-1 and J is TRBJ2-7; TRBD2 is a possible D gene (6 bases). The V gene lost 0 bases and the J gene lost 0 bases, with 9 bases spanning the gap. Germline CDR1 MGHRA, CDR2 YSYEKL. This CDR3 contains 15 residues. CDR3 sequence: CASSQDRGSSYEQYV. The CDR3 coding sequence is TGCGCCAGCAGCCAAGATCGGGGGAGCTCCTACGAGCAGTACGTC.

As DNA, the CDR3 is TGTGCCAGCAGCTTGGACCCCTCTGGAAACACCATATATTTT. Protein: CASSLDPSGNTIYF. This chain joins TRBV7-2 and TRBJ1-3, with D unclear. The CDR3 is made up of 14 amino acids. V was cut by 3 bases and J by 0 bases, with 6 bases left in between. In germline, CDR1 is SGHTA, CDR2 FQGNSA.

This clone was counted only a few times. The rearrangement joins TRBV10-3 to TRBJ1-1, with 7 nucleotides matching TRBD1. Trimming removed 8 bases from V and 1 base from J; junction bases left unmatched: 7. There are 14 residues in the CDR3. The germline V gene has CDR1 ENHRY and CDR2 SYGVKD. This chain's CDR3 is CAIRDRQKNTEAFF. CDR3 DNA sequence: TGTGCCATCCGGGACAGACAAAAGAACACTGAAGCTTTCTTT.

This clone has a count of ten or more. The chain carries TRBV29-1 and TRBJ2-3; D unresolved. The CDR3 has 13 amino acids. Between the trimmed V and J ends, which lost 3 bases and 4 bases, there was a span of 11 bases. Germline CDR1 is SQVTM and CDR2 is ANQGSEA. In DNA form, the CDR3 reads TGCAGCGTTGATACGGGTGATTCAGATACGCAGTATTTT. The encoded protein is CSVDTGDSDTQYF.

This clone was counted a few times. V gene TRBV30 combines with J gene TRBJ1-1, with 9 positions matching TRBD1. CDR3 length: 11 amino acids. V lost 5 bases to trimming and J lost 11 bases; unmatched junction nucleotides: 6. Per the germline V gene, CDR1 is GTSNPN and CDR2 is SVGIG (reference sequence). The CDR3 region has the DNA TGTGCCTGGGGGACAGGGAACTGGGCTTTCTTT. Translated, it gives CAWGTGNWAFF.